These T cell receptor beta chains were read from a single sample in a study of T cell repertoires in cytomegalovirus infection. TCRdb recomputed calls from the reads with MiXCR, one row per CDR3 protein. The sample includes 480,000 or so distinct CDR3 sequences, around 11% of them seen just once. The sequenced sample was PBMCs. The receptor set was obtained from a human donor in good health (CMV status not recorded). Some clones in this sample may be carry-over from other donors' samples. The CDR3 runs from the conserved cysteine through the conserved F or W. The D gene is left open where the match is weak. Clone size is shown for a subset of rows, as once, few, many or a class of expanded clone.

CDR3 protein,CDR3 DNA,D gene,V gene,J gene,clone size
CSAREGTGFYEQYF,TGCAGTGCTAGAGAGGGGACAGGGTTTTACGAGCAGTACTTC,TRBD1,TRBV20-1,TRBJ2-7,many
CASSIKFTGYTGELFF,TGTGCCAGTAGTATTAAATTTACAGGGTACACCGGGGAGCTGTTTTTT,NA,TRBV19,TRBJ2-2,many
CASSLSGLAGDEQYF,TGTGCCAGCAGCTTATCGGGACTAGCGGGGGACGAGCAGTACTTC,TRBD2,TRBV7-2,TRBJ2-7,many
CASGSPGLPEAQYF,TGTGCTAGTGGATCTCCGGGACTTCCTGAGGCCCAGTACTTC,NA,TRBV12-5,TRBJ2-5,NA
CASSLLGQGGNEQFF,TGTGCCAGCAGCTTGTTGGGACAGGGGGGGAATGAGCAGTTCTTC,TRBD1,TRBV7-2,TRBJ2-1,many
CASSIDRRTWEGYTF,TGTGCCAGTAGTATAGATCGGCGGACATGGGAAGGCTACACCTTC,NA,TRBV19,TRBJ1-2,few
CASRDSYNEQFF,TGTGCCAGCAGGGACTCCTACAATGAGCAGTTCTTC,NA,TRBV5-1,TRBJ2-1,many
CASSLGSWTEAFF,TGTGCCAGCAGTTTGGGCAGCTGGACTGAAGCTTTCTTT,NA,TRBV12-3/TRBV12-4,TRBJ1-1,many
CASSLRGPGTGELFF,TGTGCCAGCAGCTTAAGGGGGCCCGGAACCGGGGAGCTGTTTTTT,TRBD1,TRBV7-8,TRBJ2-2,many
CASSPLAFASTDTQYF,TGTGCCAGCAGCCCACTAGCGTTCGCTAGCACAGATACGCAGTATTTT,TRBD2,TRBV28,TRBJ2-3,many
CASSIRGSGQPQHF,TGTGCCAGTAGTATTAGGGGATCGGGTCAGCCCCAGCATTTT,NA,TRBV19,TRBJ1-5,NA
CASGRQGEAFF,TGTGCCAGCGGAAGGCAGGGTGAAGCTTTCTTT,NA,TRBV6-5,TRBJ1-1,many
CASSILQGPGTEAFF,TGTGCCAGTAGTATACTTCAGGGGCCAGGCACTGAAGCTTTCTTT,NA,TRBV19,TRBJ1-1,many
CASSQSGRGTDTQYF,TGTGCCAGCAGCCAAAGCGGGAGAGGAACAGATACGCAGTATTTT,TRBD2,TRBV3-1,TRBJ2-3,many
CASSPVGREQFF,TGTGCCAGCAGCCCGGTCGGCAGGGAGCAGTTCTTC,NA,TRBV14,TRBJ2-1,many
CASAGQGWEKLFF,TGTGCCAGCGCGGGACAGGGGTGGGAAAAACTGTTTTTT,TRBD1,TRBV25-1,TRBJ1-4,NA
CASSTTGTSGIQYF,TGTGCCAGTAGCACCACCGGGACTAGTGGCATTCAGTACTTC,TRBD2,TRBV19,TRBJ2-4,many
CASSPWDRAQETQYF,TGTGCCAGCAGCCCCTGGGACAGGGCCCAAGAGACCCAGTACTTC,TRBD1,TRBV7-2,TRBJ2-5,NA
CASTGAPRYGYTF,TGTGCCAGCACCGGGGCGCCCCGATATGGCTACACCTTC,NA,TRBV2,TRBJ1-2,NA
CASGRDRTYNEQFF,TGTGCCAGCGGCCGGGACAGGACCTACAATGAGCAGTTCTTC,TRBD1,TRBV6-1,TRBJ2-1,many
CASSLGTGVREQYF,TGTGCCAGCAGCTTAGGGACAGGGGTTAGAGAGCAGTACTTC,TRBD1,TRBV7-2,TRBJ2-7,many
CASSPLRGGGNEQFF,TGTGCCAGCTCTCCACTACGGGGGGGCGGGAATGAGCAGTTCTTC,TRBD2,TRBV12-3/TRBV12-4,TRBJ2-1,many
CASSLGSVSDTEAFF,TGTGCCAGCAGCCTCGGATCGGTTAGTGACACTGAAGCTTTCTTT,NA,TRBV3-1,TRBJ1-1,many
CASSSRDSNSNQPQHF,TGTGCCAGCAGCTCCCGAGACAGCAATAGCAATCAGCCCCAGCATTTT,NA,TRBV7-9,TRBJ1-5,many
CASSEQGFDEQFF,TGTGCCAGCAGTGAACAGGGGTTCGATGAGCAGTTCTTC,NA,TRBV6-1,TRBJ2-1,few
CASRMNDRWGGQYF,TGTGCCAGTAGGATGAATGACAGGTGGGGCGGCCAGTACTTC,NA,TRBV19,TRBJ2-5,many
CSARSPFRADTQYF,TGCAGTGCTAGATCTCCCTTCCGGGCAGATACGCAGTATTTT,NA,TRBV20-1,TRBJ2-3,NA
CASTAEGLVAGELFF,TGTGCCAGCACCGCCGAAGGACTAGTTGCCGGGGAGCTGTTTTTT,TRBD2,TRBV12-3/TRBV12-4,TRBJ2-2,many
CSAPSGETQYF,TGCAGTGCCCCTAGCGGGGAGACCCAGTACTTC,TRBD2,TRBV20-1,TRBJ2-5,NA
CSVVAGLQETQYF,TGCAGTGTCGTGGCAGGGCTCCAAGAGACCCAGTACTTC,NA,TRBV20-1,TRBJ2-5,NA
CASSLFRADTQYF,TGTGCCAGCAGTTTATTCAGGGCAGATACGCAGTATTTT,NA,TRBV28,TRBJ2-3,many
CASSLRSREEQYF,TGTGCCAGCAGCTTGAGGTCCAGGGAGGAGCAGTACTTC,NA,TRBV5-4,TRBJ2-7,NA
CASSQTSAARLQETQYF,TGCGCCAGCAGCCAAACTAGCGCTGCAAGACTCCAAGAGACCCAGTACTTC,TRBD2,TRBV4-1,TRBJ2-5,few
CASTDNDRVNQPQHF,TGTGCCAGTACCGATAACGACAGGGTCAATCAGCCCCAGCATTTT,TRBD1,TRBV19,TRBJ1-5,many
CASSQGQFTDTQYF,TGTGCCAGCAGCCAAGGACAGTTCACAGATACGCAGTATTTT,NA,TRBV6-5,TRBJ2-3,many
CASRATTETQYF,TGTGCCAGCAGAGCTACCACGGAGACCCAGTACTTC,NA,TRBV12-3/TRBV12-4,TRBJ2-5,many
CASSFSGFDGYTF,TGTGCCAGCAGCTTCTCAGGGTTTGATGGCTACACCTTC,NA,TRBV7-6,TRBJ1-2,many
CASSLTRLEGGEQFF,TGTGCCAGCAGCTTAACTAGATTGGAGGGAGGTGAGCAGTTCTTC,NA,TRBV7-9,TRBJ2-1,many
CASTGVGTGPRNEQFF,TGCGCCAGCACCGGGGTCGGGACAGGTCCCAGGAATGAGCAGTTCTTC,TRBD1,TRBV4-1,TRBJ2-1,few
CASRTSGGSAEQFF,TGTGCCAGCAGGACTAGCGGGGGGTCGGCGGAGCAGTTCTTC,TRBD2,TRBV6-2/TRBV6-3,TRBJ2-1,many
CASSYSAGSSYNEQFF,TGTGCCAGCAGTTACTCGGCAGGGAGCTCCTACAATGAGCAGTTCTTC,NA,TRBV6-5,TRBJ2-1,many
CSVEPKQGFEQFF,TGCAGCGTTGAGCCAAAACAGGGATTTGAGCAGTTCTTC,NA,TRBV29-1,TRBJ2-1,NA
CASSLYGDWKIRSISGNTIYF,TGTGCCAGCAGCTTATATGGTGATTGGAAAATAAGATCAATCTCTGGAAACACCATATATTTT,NA,TRBV11-2,TRBJ1-3,many
CASSLGVPDPYEQYF,TGTGCCAGCAGCTTAGGGGTACCAGATCCCTACGAGCAGTACTTC,NA,TRBV11-2,TRBJ2-7,many
CASSLVIGDEQYF,TGTGCCAGCAGCTTAGTGATTGGGGACGAGCAGTACTTC,NA,TRBV7-2,TRBJ2-7,many
CASSPPGAEETQYF,TGCGCCAGCAGTCCTCCGGGAGCGGAAGAGACCCAGTACTTC,NA,TRBV23-1,TRBJ2-5,NA
CASSQAEGTSPDF,TGTGCCAGCAGCCAAGCGGAGGGGACCTCTCCGGACTTC,NA,TRBV3-1,TRBJ2-7,many
CASSLGGEGGWDQPQHF,TGTGCCAGCAGCTTAGGGGGGGAGGGGGGTTGGGATCAGCCCCAGCATTTT,NA,TRBV13,TRBJ1-5,few
CATRRTGGLKETQYF,TGTGCCACCCGACGGACAGGGGGTTTGAAAGAGACCCAGTACTTC,TRBD1,TRBV6-2/TRBV6-3,TRBJ2-5,few
CASSLPWGNNEQFF,TGTGCCAGTAGTTTGCCCTGGGGTAACAATGAGCAGTTCTTC,NA,TRBV19,TRBJ2-1,NA
CASSVGTGSEAFF,TGTGCCAGCAGCGTAGGGACAGGGTCTGAAGCTTTCTTT,TRBD1,TRBV9,TRBJ1-1,many
CASSGRGVMYNEQFF,TGTGCCAGCAGTGGACGTGGGGTTATGTACAATGAGCAGTTCTTC,NA,TRBV12-3/TRBV12-4,TRBJ2-1,many